A single sample is the source of the 9 T cell receptor beta chains below, sequenced in a study of OX40 agonist ivuxolimab in advanced cancers. The table came from immunoSEQ multiplex PCR; TCRdb's copy has only in-frame clones and leaves some out. The sample carries around 40,000 clones, around 87% recorded once. Here the sequenced sample was CD4+ or CD8+ T cells sorted from blood, taken in a trial of the OX40 agonist ivuxolimab. Receptor source: an adult with an advanced solid tumor such as melanoma, head and neck, liver or kidney cancer.

The CDR3 sequence: CAISESADTQYF. The CDR3 DNA reads TGTGCCATCAGTGAGTCAGCAGATACGCAGTATTTT. The V gene is TRBV10-3, the J gene TRBJ2-3; D call uncertain. Germline CDR1 reads ENHRY; CDR2 reads SYGVKD. CDR3 size: 12 residues. Trimming removed 0 bases from V and 4 bases from J, with 2 bases in between.

Here the CDR3 DNA reads TGTGCCAGTAGTATAGGGTCGCAGTATAATGAAAAACTGTTTTTT. Its translation: CASSIGSQYNEKLFF. The V and J genes are TRBV19 and TRBJ1-4; D is uncertain. V gave up 1 base and J gave up 4 bases, with 10 bases separating them. The germline CDR1 and CDR2 sequences are LNHDA and SQIVND (reference sequence). The CDR3 runs 15 residues.

This chain links TRBV5-6 with TRBJ2-6; TRBD1 might be the D (5 bases). V shed 3 bases and J shed 1 base, with 11 bases lying between them. CDR1 is SGHDT, CDR2 YYEEEE, per germline. This CDR3 is 16 amino acids long. The CDR3 DNA reads TGTGCCAGCAGCTCGGACATTTGGTCTGGGGCCAACGTCCTGACTTTC. Protein: CASSSDIWSGANVLTF.

The chain joins TRBV7-9 to TRBJ2-7, with D hard to call. V dropped 3 bases and J dropped 2 bases, with 8 bases sitting between them. The CDR3 contains 13 residues. Per the germline V gene, CDR1 is SEHNR and CDR2 is FQNEAQ (reference sequence). The CDR3 coding sequence is TGTGCCAGCAGCTTGGGGATGACCTACGAGCAGTACTTC. Its translation is CASSLGMTYEQYF.

This chain links TRBV6-1 with TRBJ2-5; D ambiguous. Per the germline V gene, CDR1 is MNHNS and CDR2 is SASEGT. V was cut by 9 bases and J by 2 bases, with 10 bases left in between. CDR3 length equals 12 residues. CDR3 sequence reads: CASGRPQETQYF. CDR3 nucleotides: TGTGCCAGTGGCAGGCCTCAAGAGACCCAGTACTTC.

The chain carries TRBV7-9 and TRBJ2-7, with unresolved D. V was trimmed by 4 bases and J by 2 bases, leaving 12 bases between them. The germline V gene has CDR1 SEHNR and CDR2 FQNEAQ (reference sequence). The CDR3 consists of 14 residues. CDR3 residues: CASSSSTATYEQYF. Here the CDR3 DNA reads TGTGCCAGCAGCTCATCGACTGCTACCTACGAGCAGTACTTC.

The sample holds a few counts of this clone. Other nucleotide sequences from this sample produce the same CDR3. The chain couples TRBV7-3 to TRBJ2-7; TRBD1 matches at 9 bases. J was trimmed by 2 bases and V by 6 bases; bases with no gene match: 2. The CDR3 runs 13 residues. Germline lookup yields CDR1 SGHTA and CDR2 FQGTGA. The CDR3 DNA follows: TGTGCCAGCAGTAGGACAGGGGCCTACGAGCAGTACTTC. Residues: CASSRTGAYEQYF.

V and J are TRBV28 and TRBJ1-5; 7 bases match TRBD1. The V gene end was trimmed by 6 bases and the J gene end by 5 bases; junction bases not matched to a gene: 4. The germline V gene encodes CDR1 MDHEN and CDR2 SYDVKM. This CDR3 region has 13 residues. The CDR3 DNA follows: TGTGCCAGCAGAAGACAGGGCGATCAGCCCCAGCATTTT. Its translation: CASRRQGDQPQHF.

The V call is TRBV27, the J call TRBJ1-5, with a possible D match to TRBD1 (5 bases). Trimming took 3 bases from V and 1 from J, leaving 7 bases between them. CDR1 is MNHEY and CDR2 is SMNVEV in the germline V gene (reference sequence). The CDR3 totals 14 residues. The CDR3, as DNA: TGTGCCAGCAGTTTTCGACAGAGCAATCAGCCCCAGCATTTT. Amino acid sequence: CASSFRQSNQPQHF.